This T cell receptor (beta chain) was retrieved from a study of CD8+ T cells in alopecia areata. Study in general: Administration of oral tofacitinib to treated patients was at 5 to 10 mg twice daily.

Treatment: oral pan-JAK inhibitor, 5-10 mg twice daily. Findings of the study overall: How baseline CD8+ expansion relates to response remains uncertain (there was one nonresponder). Sharing of TCRs across patients appeared less clear than in mice, possibly for HLA-related reasons. With tofacitinib ongoing, many expanded lesional clones persisted in both scalp and blood.

cDNA reverse transcribed from extracted RNA served as the sequencing template. The data were produced by immunoSEQ multiplex PCR, yet TCRdb's version contains in-frame clones alone and is incomplete. The repertoire holds approximately 210,000 clones, with more than 55% as singletons. CDR1 is SNHLY and CDR2 is FYNNEI in the germline V gene. CDR3 length equals 13 residues. Trimming took 3 bases from V and 5 from J, leaving 8 bases between them. A word on this clone: Its antigen is currently unknown.

This material consisted of CD4+ T cells sorted from blood, taken around week 50, from a patient treated with tofacitinib. The chain is built from TRBV2 and TRBJ2-1; D ambiguous. The sequence was obtained from a human donor with alopecia areata. CDR3 sequence: CASSDRRNNEQFF. In DNA form, the CDR3 reads TGTGCCAGCAGTGACAGGAGAAACAATGAGCAGTTCTTC.